This is a list of T cell receptor beta chains from one sample in a study of T cell responses to AZD1222 COVID-19 vaccine. Using immunoSEQ multiplex PCR, the repertoire was profiled, and TCRdb retains in-frame clones only, with some absent. The sample contains around 120,000 clones, 80% to 90% of which appear only once. The specimen was peripheral blood, collected on day 0 of AZD1222 vaccination. The receptors originated from an adult in good health. CDR3s include the opening cysteine and the closing phenylalanine or tryptophan. A D gene is named only where the DNA matches it firmly. Some rows mark clone size as missing; the rest say once, few, many or name a class of expanded clone.

TRBJ1-2	.	.	TRBV5-6	TGTGCCAGCAGCTTATGGGGCGACTATGGCTACACCTTC	CASSLWGDYGYTF
TRBJ2-3	.	once	TRBV7-3	TGTGCCAGCAGCTTAACAGCTGGGGGCACAGATACGCAGTATTTT	CASSLTAGGTDTQYF
TRBJ2-7	.	.	TRBV19	TGTGCCAGTAGTCGCTTCGGGGGCAGTCAGACGTACGAGCAGTACTTC	CASSRFGGSQTYEQYF
TRBJ2-7	TRBD1	.	TRBV5-6	TGTGCCAGCAGTCGCGGACAGGGGGCAGGCGAGCAGTACTTC	CASSRGQGAGEQYF
TRBJ2-2	TRBD2	.	TRBV7-9	TGTGCCAGCAGAGCCACCGGGACTAGCGACACCGGGGAGCTGTTTTTT	CASRATGTSDTGELFF
TRBJ1-5	.	.	TRBV19	TGTGCCAGTAGTATGACGGGGGGCAATCAGCCCCAGCATTTT	CASSMTGGNQPQHF
TRBJ2-7	.	.	TRBV29-1	TGCAGCGTTTTAAGACCTCCCTACGAGCAGTACTTC	CSVLRPPYEQYF
TRBJ1-3	.	.	TRBV28	TGTGCCAGCAGTTTCTCTGACCGCCAGGGGATCGCTGGAAACACCATATATTTT	CASSFSDRQGIAGNTIYF
TRBJ1-2	.	.	TRBV30	TGTGCCTGGAGTGTGGGACAAGCAGCTAGCTATGGCTACACCTTC	CAWSVGQAASYGYTF
TRBJ2-5	TRBD2	.	TRBV7-2	TGTGCCAGCAGCCTGGGACTAGCGCCTGAGACCCAGTACTTC	CASSLGLAPETQYF
TRBJ2-3	TRBD2	.	TRBV27	TGTGCCAGCAGTCCCCGGACTAGCGGGGAGCAGTATTTT	CASSPRTSGEQYF